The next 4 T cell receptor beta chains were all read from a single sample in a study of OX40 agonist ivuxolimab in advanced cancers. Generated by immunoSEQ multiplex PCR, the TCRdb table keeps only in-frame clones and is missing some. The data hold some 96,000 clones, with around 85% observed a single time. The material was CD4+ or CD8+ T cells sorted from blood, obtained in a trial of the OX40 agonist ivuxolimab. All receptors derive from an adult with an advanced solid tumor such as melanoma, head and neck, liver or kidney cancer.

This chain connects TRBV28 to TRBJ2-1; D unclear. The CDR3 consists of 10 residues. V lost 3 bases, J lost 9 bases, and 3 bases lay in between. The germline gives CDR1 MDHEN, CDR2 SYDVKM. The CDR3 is CASSFTEQFF. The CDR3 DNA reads TGTGCCAGCAGTTTCACTGAGCAGTTCTTC.

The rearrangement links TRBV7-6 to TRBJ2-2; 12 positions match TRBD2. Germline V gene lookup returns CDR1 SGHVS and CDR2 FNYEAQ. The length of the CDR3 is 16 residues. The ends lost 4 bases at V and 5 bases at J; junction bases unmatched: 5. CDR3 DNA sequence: TGTGCCAGCAGCTGGACTAGCGGGGCGGCGACCGGGGAGCTGTTTTTT. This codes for CASSWTSGAATGELFF.

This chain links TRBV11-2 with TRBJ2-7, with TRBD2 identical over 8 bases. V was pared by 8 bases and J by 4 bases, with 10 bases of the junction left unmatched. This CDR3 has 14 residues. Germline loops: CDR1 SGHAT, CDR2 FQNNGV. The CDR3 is CASGLAHLSYEQYF. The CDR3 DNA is TGTGCCAGCGGACTAGCCCATCTCTCATACGAGCAGTACTTC.

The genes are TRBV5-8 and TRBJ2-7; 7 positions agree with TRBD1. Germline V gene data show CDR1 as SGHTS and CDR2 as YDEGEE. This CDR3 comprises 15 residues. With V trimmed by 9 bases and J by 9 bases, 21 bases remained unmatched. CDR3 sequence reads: CATDKARTGRSGQYF. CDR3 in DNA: TGTGCCACCGACAAAGCCCGGACAGGACGTTCAGGGCAGTACTTC.